Each of the 21 T cell receptor beta chains below was sequenced from the same sample in a study of blood T cells in healthy people across ages. Primed by a sample-barcoded 5' primer and a J-beta primer mix, a second PCR proceeded for about 7 to 11 cycles. TCRdb redid the calling of the 5' RACE reads with MiXCR, one entry per CDR3 protein. The sample contains approximately 600,000 distinct CDR3 sequences, roughly 53% of which appear only once. The sample comprised blood. The origin of the receptors is a man in his sixties in good health.

The rearrangement joins TRBV10-3 to TRBJ2-1; 14 bases are shared with TRBD2. Per the germline V gene, CDR1 is ENHRY and CDR2 is SYGVKD. V trimming: 4 bases; J trimming: 0 bases; junction bases outside the gene matches: 5. The CDR3 length is 18 residues. This chain's CDR3 is CAISARTSGGSSYNEQFF. As DNA, the CDR3 is TGTGCCATCAGTGCCCGGACTAGCGGGGGGAGCTCCTACAATGAGCAGTTCTTC.

V and J are TRBV20-1 and TRBJ2-7; TRBD1 might be the D (6 bases). The CDR3 extends over 14 amino acids. Per the germline V gene, CDR1 is DFQATT and CDR2 is SNEGSKA (reference sequence). V dropped 0 bases and J dropped 3 bases, with 12 bases sitting between them. The CDR3 sequence: CSARDWVQGYEQYF. The CDR3 DNA reads TGCAGTGCTAGAGATTGGGTACAGGGCTACGAGCAGTACTTC.

This chain connects TRBV24-1 to TRBJ2-3, with D hard to call. Trimming left V 4 bases short and J 1 base short, with 14 bases between. The CDR3 covers 16 residues. The germline gives CDR1 KGHDR, CDR2 SFDVKD. DNA for the CDR3: TGTGCCACCAGTGACCCAATGACTCCCGGCACAGATACGCAGTATTTT. As protein: CATSDPMTPGTDTQYF.

This CDR3 is CASSPEGAGYTEAFF. The CDR3 nucleotides are TGTGCCAGCAGTCCCGAGGGGGCGGGGTACACTGAAGCTTTCTTT. The rearrangement joins TRBV7-9 to TRBJ1-1, with 7 bases identical to TRBD1. V gave up 6 bases and J gave up 3 bases; unmatched junction bases: 10. From germline, CDR1 is SEHNR and CDR2 FQNEAQ (reference sequence). The CDR3 covers 15 residues.

This clonotype was seen just once. In nucleotides, the CDR3 is TGTGCCAGCAGCATCGGAATTTCCGACACCGGGGAGCTGTTTTTT. As protein: CASSIGISDTGELFF. The chain has TRBV27 and TRBJ2-2; no clear D. Trimming stripped 6 bases from V and 3 bases from J, with 14 bases between. The germline V gene encodes CDR1 MNHEY and CDR2 SMNVEV (reference sequence). The CDR3 runs to 15 residues.

The chain is built from TRBV20-1 and TRBJ1-2; D gene ambiguous. Trimming pared 6 bases from V and 1 base from J, leaving 12 bases between. Germline CDR1 reads DFQATT; CDR2 reads SNEGSKA (reference sequence). The CDR3 has 13 amino acids. The chain's CDR3 is CSAPSLRNYGYTF. The CDR3 DNA is TGCAGTGCCCCCAGCCTCCGTAACTATGGCTACACCTTC.

This clonotype was observed a handful of times. J is TRBJ2-5 and V is TRBV6-2 or TRBV6-3; tentatively, D is TRBD2 (5 bases). Trimming took 7 bases from V and 8 from J, leaving 14 bases between them. The V gene's germline CDR1 is MNHEY and CDR2 SVGEGT. This CDR3 is built from 12 residues. The CDR3 reads CASTGVQGTQYF. The CDR3 nucleotides read TGTGCCAGCACCGGGGTTCAAGGAACCCAGTACTTC.

This clonotype was detected only a few times. This chain joins TRBV28 and TRBJ1-6, with D possibly matching TRBD1 (6 bases). The CDR3 spans 15 residues. Trimming removed 3 bases at V and 8 bases at J, with 14 bases between. Germline CDR1 and CDR2: MDHEN and SYDVKM. The CDR3 nucleotides are TGTGCCAGCAGTTTGAGCGCAGGGGATCATTCACCCCTCCACTTT. It is translated as CASSLSAGDHSPLHF.

In this sample, this clonotype turned up a few times. The J gene is TRBJ2-3, the V gene TRBV20-1, with a possible D match to TRBD2 (5 bases). The CDR3 loop spans 15 amino acids. Between the trimmed V and J ends, which lost 2 bases and 0 bases, there was a span of 12 bases. CDR1 and CDR2 (germline): DFQATT, SNEGSKA (reference sequence). DNA of the CDR3: TGCAGTGCTAGATTCCCGGGAACTAGCACAGATACGCAGTATTTT. It encodes CSARFPGTSTDTQYF.

The chain combines TRBV6-5 with TRBJ2-4; a possible D gene is TRBD1 (6 bases). This CDR3 contains 12 residues. V was shortened by 10 bases and J by 6 bases, with 13 bases between the two germline ends. Germline loops: CDR1 MNHEY, CDR2 SVGAGI. In DNA, the CDR3 is TGTGCCATCGGACAGATGGGAAACATTCAGTACTTC. Translation gives CAIGQMGNIQYF.

This clonotype was seen more than once but under ten times. The V and J genes are TRBV4-2 and TRBJ1-6; 10 bases fit TRBD1. Germline loops: CDR1 LGHNA, CDR2 YNFKEQ. With 3 bases clipped from V and 7 bases from J, the junction kept 9 bases outside the gene matches. The CDR3 spans 17 residues. The CDR3 DNA sequence: TGTGCCAGCAGCCAGCCGGGACAGGGGTTTTTAAATTCACCCCTCCACTTT. Translating gives CASSQPGQGFLNSPLHF.

This CDR3 is CSARGLRGGDGYTF. DNA for the CDR3: TGCAGTGCGAGGGGGCTAAGGGGAGGGGATGGCTACACCTTC. The chain recombines TRBV20-1 with TRBJ1-2; 7 nucleotides agree with TRBD1. CDR1 is DFQATT and CDR2 is SNEGSKA in the germline V gene (reference sequence). This CDR3 has 14 residues. Germline trimming cut 6 bases from V and 6 bases from J; bases unmatched to any gene: 13.

V gene TRBV18 combines with J gene TRBJ1-1; D is unresolved. The CDR3 contains 16 residues. The germline CDR1 and CDR2 sequences are KGHSH and LQKENI. Trimming took off 1 base at V and 2 bases at J, with 14 bases between the two ends. The CDR3 nucleotides read TGTGCCAGCTCACCACGAGCAGGATCAGGAAACACTGAAGCTTTCTTT. Its protein is CASSPRAGSGNTEAFF.

This sequence joins TRBV9 and TRBJ2-7, with 8 bases fitting TRBD2. Trimming cost V 0 bases and J 2 bases; bases outside gene matches: 4. CDR3 length: 15 residues. CDR1 is SGDLS and CDR2 is YYNGEE in the germline V gene. The chain's CDR3 is CASSVAGGGPYEQYF. DNA of the CDR3: TGTGCCAGCAGCGTAGCAGGCGGGGGGCCCTACGAGCAGTACTTC.

The sample holds a few counts of this clonotype. J is TRBJ1-4 and V is TRBV7-2, with D hard to call. Trimming removed 5 bases from V and 8 bases from J, with 18 bases in between. Germline CDR1 and CDR2: SGHTA and FQGNSA. CDR3 length: 15 amino acids. The CDR3 protein is CASSPRGYSGEKLFF. CDR3 DNA: TGTGCCAGCAGCCCACGGGGATACAGTGGGGAAAAACTGTTTTTT.

The chain uses TRBV29-1 and TRBJ1-1; 7 positions match TRBD1. The CDR3 contains 13 residues. The V gene end was trimmed by 3 bases and the J gene end by 5 bases; junction bases not matched to a gene: 6. The germline V gene has CDR1 SQVTM and CDR2 ANQGSEA. CDR3: CSVEVDRWTEAFF. The CDR3 nucleotides read TGCAGCGTTGAGGTGGACAGGTGGACTGAAGCTTTCTTT.

This clonotype was counted between two and nine times. This rearrangement joins TRBV29-1 to TRBJ1-6; D is ambiguous. Germline values: CDR1 SQVTM, CDR2 ANQGSEA. V gave up 5 bases and J gave up 1 base, with 6 bases separating them. This CDR3 is 13 amino acids long. The CDR3 reads CSVQVSYNSPLHF. In nucleotides, the CDR3 is TGCAGCGTTCAGGTTTCCTATAATTCACCCCTCCACTTT.

This clonotype was seen more than once but under ten times. The chain recombines TRBV20-1 with TRBJ2-5; 7 positions agree with TRBD2. The CDR3 spans 12 residues. Trimming cost V 5 bases and J 1 base; bases outside gene matches: 1. Germline V gene lookup returns CDR1 DFQATT and CDR2 SNEGSKA (reference sequence). DNA for the CDR3: TGCAGTGCTGGGACTATCCAAGAGACCCAGTACTTC. It encodes CSAGTIQETQYF.

The chain combines TRBV2 with TRBJ2-7, with TRBD2 matching 12 bases. The J call may be wrong; the DNA end is better matched by TRBJ2-4. Germline CDR1 reads SNHLY; CDR2 reads FYNNEI. This CDR3 is 15 amino acids long. The CDR3 nucleotides are TGTGCCAGCAGACCCTCTAGCGGGGGGGTAGGCATTCAGTACTTC. It yields the protein CASRPSSGGVGIQYF.

This clonotype came up a few times. The chain couples TRBV5-1 to TRBJ1-4; D gene ambiguous. This CDR3 is 14 amino acids long. Trimming cost V 3 bases and J 8 bases, with 14 bases left between them. Germline CDR1 reads SGHRS; CDR2 reads YFSETQ. The CDR3 region has the DNA TGCGCCAGCAGCTACTATGGGGTCGGAGAAAAACTGTTTTTT. Residues: CASSYYGVGEKLFF.

The V call is TRBV20-1, the J call TRBJ1-6, with D perhaps matching TRBD1 (6 bases). The germline CDR1 and CDR2 sequences are DFQATT and SNEGSKA (reference sequence). The CDR3 is 12 amino acids. Between the trimmed V and J ends, which lost 0 bases and 10 bases, there was a span of 7 bases. The CDR3, as DNA: TGCAGTGCTAGAGAAGGGGGATCACCCCTCCACTTT. This encodes CSAREGGSPLHF.